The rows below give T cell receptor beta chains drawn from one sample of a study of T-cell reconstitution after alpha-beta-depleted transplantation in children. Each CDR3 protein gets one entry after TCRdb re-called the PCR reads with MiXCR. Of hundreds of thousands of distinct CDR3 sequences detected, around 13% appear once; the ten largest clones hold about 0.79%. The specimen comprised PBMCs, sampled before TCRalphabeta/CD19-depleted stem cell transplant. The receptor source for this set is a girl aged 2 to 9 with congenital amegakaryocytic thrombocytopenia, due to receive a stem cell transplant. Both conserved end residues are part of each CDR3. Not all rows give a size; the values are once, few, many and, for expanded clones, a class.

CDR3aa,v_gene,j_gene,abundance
CASSPGTGHGYTF,TRBV7-9,TRBJ1-2,many
CASVPGSGTDTQYF,TRBV12-5,TRBJ2-3,many
CASRTRGIVYEQYF,TRBV2,TRBJ2-7,many
CASSARGDTEAFF,TRBV7-6,TRBJ1-1,many
CASRVQENTEAFF,TRBV28,TRBJ1-1,-
CSARKPGQQYTF,TRBV20-1,TRBJ1-2,-
CSARDSGQSYEQYF,TRBV20-1,TRBJ2-7,-
CASRDVGHNRANTGELFF,TRBV11-1,TRBJ2-2,-
CASSTPGGVYNEQFF,TRBV28,TRBJ2-1,many
CASSGPRASGSSVNIQYF,TRBV9,TRBJ2-4,many
CASSFEMGATFFTDTQYF,TRBV5-5,TRBJ2-3,few
CASSTLTSGLGDTQYF,TRBV3-1,TRBJ2-3,few
CASQEHMNTEAFF,TRBV11-2,TRBJ1-1,-
CASRDHVDQPQHF,TRBV2,TRBJ1-5,few
CASDSAITIQETQYF,TRBV28,TRBJ2-5,many
CASSLYAGGVETQYF,TRBV5-1,TRBJ2-5,few
CSIPIKTGARETQYF,TRBV29-1,TRBJ2-5,many
CASSPTPAYTEAFF,TRBV12-3/TRBV12-4,TRBJ1-1,-
CASSPRSASFDYGYTF,TRBV7-8,TRBJ1-2,-